This paragraph reports one T cell receptor beta chain. The data were obtained in a study of shared clonotypes between healthy human individuals. Investigators spread the genomic DNA of each subset evenly over several immunoSEQ plates. Measured with immunoSEQ multiplex PCR; TCRdb has only the in-frame clones, and not every one. The sample records about 2 million clones, about 95% being singletons. Naive CD8 cells comprised CD45RO-negative, CCR7-positively selected cells, excluding terminally differentiated effector memory CD45RA+ cells. The germline gives CDR1 MNHNY, CDR2 SVGAGI (reference sequence). CDR3 length: 15 residues. The ends lost 2 bases at V and 4 bases at J; junction bases unmatched: 7.

Sequencing was carried out using naive CD8+ T cells sorted from blood. The clonotype was recovered from a man between 18 and 29 years old in good health. The J gene is TRBJ1-1, the V gene TRBV6-6; TRBD1 agrees at 7 bases. CDR3 region: CASSYEGRTGTEAFF. In DNA, the CDR3 is TGTGCCAGCAGTTACGAGGGAAGGACAGGCACTGAAGCTTTCTTT.